A single sample is the source of the 15 T cell receptor beta chains below, sequenced in a study of OX40 agonist ivuxolimab in advanced cancers. The data were produced by immunoSEQ multiplex PCR, yet TCRdb's version contains in-frame clones alone and is incomplete. Of just over 80,000 clones in the sample, around nine tenths were seen once. Source: CD4+ or CD8+ T cells sorted from blood, taken in a trial of the OX40 agonist ivuxolimab. These TCRs come from an adult with an advanced solid tumor such as melanoma, head and neck, liver or kidney cancer.

The chain combines TRBV6-6 with TRBJ1-2; maybe TRBD1 (5 bases). V dropped 5 bases and J dropped 8 bases, with 18 bases sitting between them. This CDR3 region has 14 residues. Germline assignment: CDR1 MNHNY and CDR2 SVGAGI (reference sequence). In DNA, the CDR3 is TGTGCCAGCAGTAATAGGGGAGATGGCTTAGGCTACACCTTC. It translates to CASSNRGDGLGYTF.

The chain recombines TRBV9 with TRBJ1-2, with a possible D match to TRBD1 (6 bases). The V end was cut by 3 bases, the J end by 8 bases, with 17 bases between. The germline gives CDR1 SGDLS, CDR2 YYNGEE. The CDR3 runs 14 residues. The CDR3 DNA sequence: TGTGCCAGCAGCGGGTACGGGGGGCGTCAAGGCTACACCTTC. This sequence encodes CASSGYGGRQGYTF. Filled out from reference TRBV9 and TRBJ1-2, the complete variable domain reads DSGVTQTPKHLITATGQRVTLRCSPRSGDLSVYWYQQSLDQGLQFLIQYYNGEERAKGNILERFSAQQFPDLHSELNLSSLELGDSALYFCASSGYGGRQGYTFGSGTRLTVV.

The rearrangement joins TRBV7-9 to TRBJ2-7; 8 bases agree with TRBD1. Germline values: CDR1 SEHNR, CDR2 FQNEAQ (reference sequence). Unmatched junction bases numbered 2, after V lost 1 base and J lost 3 bases. This CDR3 contains 14 residues. The CDR3 DNA follows: TGTGCCAGCAGCTTAGAACAGGGGGGCTACGAGCAGTACTTC. Protein: CASSLEQGGYEQYF.

The gene calls are TRBV5-6 and TRBJ2-7; 8 bases match TRBD2. The CDR3 runs to 15 residues. Looked up from germline, CDR1 is SGHDT and CDR2 is YYEEEE. V lost 1 base and J lost 4; bases outside the gene matches: 7. The CDR3 is CASSLYGGADYEQYV. CDR3 sequence (DNA): TGTGCCAGCAGCTTGTACGGGGGGGCCGATTACGAGCAGTACGTC.

V usage is TRBV19 and J usage is TRBJ1-2; 9 bases are shared with TRBD1. The CDR3 is 12 residues long. Looked up from germline, CDR1 is LNHDA and CDR2 is SQIVND (reference sequence). The ends lost 6 bases at V and 8 bases at J; junction bases unmatched: 4. The CDR3 DNA is TGTGCCAGTAGGGGACAGGGCTTAGGCTACACCTTC. Encoded protein: CASRGQGLGYTF.

A word on this clone: A read error may account for a junction end that differs from germline. This chain links TRBV5-1 with TRBJ1-2, with 8 positions matching TRBD1. Germline assignment: CDR1 SGHRS and CDR2 YFSETQ. The CDR3 length is 13 residues. The CDR3 here is CASSRQGMEWWVF. CDR3 in DNA: TGCGCCAGCAGCCGACAGGGGATGGAGTGGTGGGTCTTC.

V is TRBV14 and J is TRBJ2-3; tentative D call: TRBD2 (5 bases). The V end lost 0 bases, the J end lost 3 bases, and 16 bases lay between the germline ends. Germline CDR1 reads SGHDN; CDR2 reads FVKESK. The CDR3 contains 17 residues. The CDR3 loop reads CASSQDLRIARTDTQYF. The CDR3 DNA reads TGTGCCAGCAGCCAAGATTTGCGGATAGCGAGGACAGATACGCAGTATTTT.

This clone has more than one count but fewer than ten. The chain recombines TRBV9 with TRBJ1-1; no definite D call. Germline values: CDR1 SGDLS, CDR2 YYNGEE. Trimming stripped 1 base from V and 3 bases from J, with 7 bases between. CDR3 length: 13 residues. The CDR3 nucleotides read TGTGCCAGCAGCGTAAGAGATTACACTGAAGCTTTCTTT. This gives the protein CASSVRDYTEAFF.

The chain joins TRBV5-6 to TRBJ2-1, with 12 bases identical to TRBD2. Germline V gene lookup returns CDR1 SGHDT and CDR2 YYEEEE. Trimming cost V 3 bases and J 6 bases; bases outside gene matches: 1. The CDR3 covers 14 residues. The CDR3 sequence is CASSSGLAGNEQFF. DNA for the CDR3: TGTGCCAGCAGCTCGGGACTAGCGGGCAATGAGCAGTTCTTC. The whole variable domain, filled in from reference TRBV5-6 and TRBJ2-1, reads DAGVTQSPTHLIKTRGQQVTLRCSPKSGHDTVSWYQQALGQGPQFIFQYYEEEERQRGNFPDRFSGHQFPNYSSELNVNALLLGDSALYLCASSSGLAGNEQFFGPGTRLTVL.

The chain couples TRBV5-4 to TRBJ1-2; the D gene is possibly TRBD1 (5 bases). This CDR3 contains 16 residues. The germline CDR1 and CDR2 sequences are SGHNT and YYREEE (reference sequence). V was shortened by 3 bases and J by 7 bases, with 22 bases between the two germline ends. In nucleotides, the CDR3 is TGTGCCAGCAGCTCGGGGTGGGACCCCGGAGGTCGTGGCTACACCTTC. Translated: CASSSGWDPGGRGYTF.

The chain recombines TRBV7-8 with TRBJ2-7, with no clear D. The ends were cut back, 4 bases at V and 3 bases at J, with 7 bases in the middle. Germline CDR1 reads SGHVS; CDR2 reads FQNEAQ. The CDR3 covers 12 residues. The CDR3 reads CASSWAVYEQYV. DNA of the CDR3: TGTGCCAGCAGCTGGGCGGTCTACGAGCAGTACGTC.

The chain employs TRBV11-2 and TRBJ1-3; the match to TRBD1 covers 11 bases. V was pared by 4 bases and J by 3 bases, with 5 bases of the junction left unmatched. This CDR3 is built from 16 residues. Germline CDR1 is SGHAT and CDR2 is FQNNGV. CDR3 region: CASSSWTGGGGNTIYF. Written as DNA, the CDR3 is TGTGCCAGCAGCTCTTGGACAGGGGGCGGTGGAAACACCATATATTTT.

The rearrangement links TRBV6-1 to TRBJ2-6, with TRBD1 matching 7 bases. The CDR3 is made up of 18 amino acids. CDR1 is MNHNS, CDR2 SASEGT, per germline. J was trimmed by 0 bases and V by 1 base; bases with no gene match: 6. CDR3 sequence (DNA): TGTGCCAGCAGTGAAGACCGGACAGGCCGCTCTGGGGCCAACGTCCTGACTTTC. This encodes CASSEDRTGRSGANVLTF.

CDR3 nucleotides: TGCGCCAGCAGCCAAGATTCAGGGGGGAATACGCAGTATTTT. Translation: CASSQDSGGNTQYF. The rearrangement joins TRBV4-1 to TRBJ2-3; TRBD1 might be the D (7 bases). The CDR3 loop spans 14 amino acids. The V gene's germline CDR1 is MGHRA and CDR2 YSYEKL. Trimming pared 0 bases from V and 7 bases from J, leaving 11 bases between.

This chain connects TRBV7-2 to TRBJ2-2; D remains ambiguous. V was shortened by 2 bases and J by 5 bases, with 6 bases between the two germline ends. Germline V gene data show CDR1 as SGHTA and CDR2 as FQGNSA. This CDR3 contains 13 residues. In nucleotides, the CDR3 is TGTGCCAGCAGCTTATTAAGGACCGGGGAGCTGTTTTTT. It specifies CASSLLRTGELFF.